Listed below are T cell receptor beta chains from one sample, sequenced in a study of cytomegalovirus exposure and HLA in healthy donors. Libraries were prepared by immunoSEQ multiplex PCR; TCRdb keeps only in-frame clonotypes and omits some of them. Here the sample spans over 85,000 clones, 78% being singletons. Sequencing was performed on PBMCs. Receptors were obtained from a woman in her twenties or thirties in good health and CMV-seronegative. The CDR3 runs from the conserved cysteine through the conserved F or W. The order of the fields is clone size, D gene, V gene, J gene, CDR3 protein, CDR3 DNA. The D gene is left open where the match is weak. Not all rows give a size; the values are once, few, many and, for expanded clones, a class.

>-|-|TRBV14|TRBJ2-5
CASSQVNSQETQYF
TGTGCCAGCAGCCAAGTAAACAGCCAAGAGACCCAGTACTTC
>-|-|TRBV30|TRBJ2-2
CAWSVTRAGTGELFF
TGTGCCTGGAGTGTAACTAGGGCCGGCACCGGGGAGCTGTTTTTT
>-|TRBD1|TRBV9|TRBJ1-5
CASSGDRGSNQPQHF
TGTGCCAGCAGCGGGGACAGGGGGAGCAATCAGCCCCAGCATTTT
>-|-|TRBV2|TRBJ1-1
CASTRQGRTMNTEAFF
TGTGCCAGCACGAGGCAGGGGCGAACTATGAACACTGAAGCTTTCTTT
>-|-|TRBV7-8|TRBJ2-5
CASSLEGGLGGTQYF
TGTGCCAGCAGCTTAGAGGGGGGGCTGGGGGGGACCCAGTACTTC
>-|TRBD2|TRBV12-5|TRBJ2-1
CASGLGSSGGQNEQFF
TGTGCTAGTGGTTTGGGTAGTAGCGGGGGACAAAACGAGCAGTTCTTC
>-|TRBD1|TRBV4-2|TRBJ2-5
CASSQGLDREYFGETQYF
TGTGCCAGCAGCCAAGGTCTCGACAGGGAGTATTTTGGGGAGACCCAGTACTTC
>-|TRBD1|TRBV4-3|TRBJ2-7
CASSQAPSPTGEAHEQYF
TGCGCCAGCAGCCAAGCACCGTCCCCGACAGGGGAGGCCCACGAGCAGTACTTC
>-|TRBD1|TRBV10-3|TRBJ1-5
CAISEGGHQPQHF
TGTGCCATCAGTGAAGGGGGCCATCAGCCCCAGCATTTT
>-|-|TRBV4-2|TRBJ1-2
CASSQPGEYGYTF
TGTGCCAGCAGCCAACCAGGGGAGTATGGCTACACCTTC
>once|-|TRBV7-9|TRBJ1-2
CASSGSSAGVANYGYTF
TGTGCCAGCAGCGGGTCCAGCGCGGGAGTCGCTAACTATGGCTACACCTTC
>-|-|TRBV5-1|TRBJ2-7
CASSLPTGSGDEQYF
TGCGCCAGCAGCTTACCCACAGGGTCTGGTGACGAGCAGTACTTC
>-|-|TRBV14|TRBJ2-1
CASSHAAGTYYNEQFF
TGTGCCAGCAGCCACGCAGCCGGGACATATTACAATGAGCAGTTCTTC
>-|-|TRBV5-1|TRBJ2-7
CASSSQGGYLSGEQYF
TGCGCCAGCAGCTCCCAGGGGGGTTACCTATCTGGGGAGCAGTACTTC
>-|-|TRBV30|TRBJ1-1
CAWVDRPNTEAFF
TGTGCCTGGGTAGACAGACCTAACACTGAAGCTTTCTTT
>-|-|TRBV4-1|TRBJ2-7
CASSQEPRETYEQYF
TGCGCCAGCAGCCAAGAACCGAGGGAGACCTACGAGCAGTACTTC
>-|-|TRBV4-3|TRBJ2-1
CASSQEGAYNEQFF
TGCGCCAGCAGCCAAGAAGGGGCCTACAATGAGCAGTTCTTC
>-|TRBD2|TRBV4-2|TRBJ2-1
CASSQEALAGAYNEQFF
TGTGCCAGCAGCCAGGAAGCACTAGCGGGGGCCTACAATGAGCAGTTCTTC
>-|TRBD1|TRBV7-7|TRBJ2-5
CASSRNRGRQETQYF
TGTGCTAGCAGCCGCAACAGGGGGCGTCAAGAGACCCAGTACTTC
>-|-|TRBV10-3|TRBJ1-5
CAISELVGLNQPQHF
TGTGCCATCAGTGAGCTAGTCGGACTCAATCAGCCCCAGCATTTT
>-|TRBD1|TRBV6-5|TRBJ2-4
CASRSDRGSKNIQYF
TGTGCCAGCAGATCGGACAGGGGGAGCAAAAACATTCAGTACTTC
>-|TRBD2|TRBV5-4|TRBJ2-7
CASRQGLAGAEQYF
TGTGCCAGCAGACAGGGACTAGCGGGAGCCGAGCAGTACTTC
>-|TRBD1|TRBV11-2|TRBJ2-7
CASSLRQGPYEQYF
TGTGCCAGCAGCTTAAGACAGGGACCCTACGAGCAGTACTTC
>once|-|TRBV4-3|TRBJ2-7
CASSQERSPYEQYF
TGCGCCAGCAGCCAAGAACGGAGCCCCTACGAGCAGTACTTC
>once|-|TRBV4-3|TRBJ1-2
CASSYNTGEALGYTF
TGCGCCAGCAGCTATAATACGGGTGAGGCACTAGGCTACACCTTC
>-|-|TRBV28|TRBJ2-2
CASSLTVVGGELFF
TGTGCCAGCAGTTTAACGGTAGTCGGCGGGGAGCTGTTTTTT
>-|-|TRBV4-2|TRBJ1-1
CASSQETFRRNTEAFF
TGTGCCAGCAGCCAAGAAACCTTCCGGAGAAACACTGAAGCTTTCTTT
>-|-|TRBV6-6|TRBJ2-3
CASRDSAADTQYF
TGTGCCAGCAGGGACAGCGCCGCAGATACGCAGTATTTT
>few|-|TRBV9|TRBJ1-1
CASSVSSMSTEAFF
TGTGCCAGCAGCGTAAGCTCGATGAGCACTGAAGCTTTCTTT
>-|TRBD1|TRBV18|TRBJ1-2
CASSRTGRNYGYTF
TGTGCCAGCTCCCGGACAGGTCGGAACTATGGCTACACCTTC
>-|TRBD2|TRBV5-1|TRBJ2-1
CASSSRDYYNEQFF
TGCGCCAGCAGCAGCCGGGACTACTACAATGAGCAGTTCTTC
>few|-|TRBV19|TRBJ2-5
CASSIQGTETQYF
TGTGCCAGTAGTATACAGGGAACAGAGACCCAGTACTTC
>few|TRBD2|TRBV14|TRBJ2-5
CASSPLLAGARETQYF
TGTGCCAGCAGCCCACTACTAGCGGGAGCTCGGGAGACCCAGTACTTC
>-|-|TRBV4-2|TRBJ2-2
CASSQERTGAGELFF
TGTGCCAGCAGCCAAGAAAGGACCGGGGCCGGGGAGCTGTTTTTT
>-|-|TRBV30|TRBJ1-3
CACSRSGNTIYF
TGTGCCTGCTCACGGTCTGGAAACACCATATATTTT
>-|-|TRBV7-9|TRBJ1-1
CASSPERNTEAFF
TGTGCCAGCAGCCCAGAAAGGAACACTGAAGCTTTCTTT
>-|TRBD2|TRBV18|TRBJ2-1
CASSPTLAGGPLNEQFF
TGTGCCAGCTCACCAACACTAGCGGGGGGGCCTCTGAATGAGCAGTTCTTC
>-|-|TRBV7-6|TRBJ1-1
CASSRVTRGANTEAFF
TGTGCCAGCAGTCGTGTTACCAGGGGCGCGAACACTGAAGCTTTCTTT
>-|-|TRBV5-6|TRBJ2-7
CASSPRTTSYEQYF
TGTGCCAGCAGCCCCCGGACTACCTCCTACGAGCAGTACTTC
>-|-|TRBV11-2|TRBJ2-7
CASSLAQGNPYEQYF
TGTGCCAGCAGCTTAGCCCAGGGAAACCCCTACGAGCAGTACTTC
>-|-|TRBV23-1|TRBJ2-7
CASPLGPSYEQYF
TGCGCCAGTCCCCTGGGGCCTAGCTACGAGCAGTACTTC
>-|TRBD2|TRBV4-3|TRBJ2-4
CASSQDTSGLAKNIQYF
TGCGCCAGCAGCCAAGATACTAGCGGGTTAGCCAAAAACATTCAGTACTTC
>-|-|TRBV13|TRBJ2-3
CASSLGLGDTDTQYF
TGTGCCAGCAGCTTAGGGCTAGGTGACACAGATACGCAGTATTTT
>-|TRBD1|TRBV6-1|TRBJ1-1
CASSQIQGVAFF
TGTGCCAGCAGCCAAATACAGGGGGTAGCTTTCTTT
>-|TRBD2|TRBV4-1|TRBJ2-7
CASSQTSGGPGGEQYF
TGCGCCAGCAGCCAGACTAGCGGGGGCCCAGGCGGGGAGCAGTACTTC
>-|-|TRBV30|TRBJ1-5
CAWSHGGGQPQHF
TGTGCCTGGAGTCATGGGGGGGGCCAGCCCCAGCATTTT
>-|-|TRBV30|TRBJ1-5
CAWNQGNNQPQHF
TGTGCCTGGAACCAGGGGAACAATCAGCCCCAGCATTTT
>-|TRBD2|TRBV19|TRBJ2-5
CASSISSGGAETQYF
TGTGCCAGTAGTATAAGTAGCGGGGGGGCGGAGACCCAGTACTTC
>-|-|TRBV16|TRBJ1-1
CASSQNSGVRNTEAFF
TGTGCCAGCAGCCAAAACTCCGGGGTAAGGAACACTGAAGCTTTCTTT
>-|-|TRBV29-1|TRBJ2-3
CSARSSTDTQYF
TGCAGCGCTAGATCGAGCACAGATACGCAGTATTTT
>-|TRBD1|TRBV9|TRBJ1-4
CASSAERQGFNEKLFF
TGTGCCAGCAGCGCCGAGCGACAGGGATTTAATGAAAAACTGTTTTTT